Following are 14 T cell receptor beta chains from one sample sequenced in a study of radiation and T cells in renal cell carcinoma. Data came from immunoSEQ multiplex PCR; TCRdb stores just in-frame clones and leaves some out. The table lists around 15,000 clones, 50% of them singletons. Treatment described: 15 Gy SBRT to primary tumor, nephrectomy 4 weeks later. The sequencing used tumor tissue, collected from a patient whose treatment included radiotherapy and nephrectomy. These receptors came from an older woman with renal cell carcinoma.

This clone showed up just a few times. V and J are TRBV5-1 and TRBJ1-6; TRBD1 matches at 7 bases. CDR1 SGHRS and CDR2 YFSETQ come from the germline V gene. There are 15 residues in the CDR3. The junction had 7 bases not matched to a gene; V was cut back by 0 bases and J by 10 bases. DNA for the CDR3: TGCGCCAGCAGCTTGGAGGGGGCCGATGTGTCACCCCTCCACTTT. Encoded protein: CASSLEGADVSPLHF.

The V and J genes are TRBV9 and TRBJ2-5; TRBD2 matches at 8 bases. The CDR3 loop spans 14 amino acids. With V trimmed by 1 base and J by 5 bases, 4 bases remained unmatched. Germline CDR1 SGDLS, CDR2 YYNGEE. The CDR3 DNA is TGTGCCAGCAGCGTAACGGGGGGGCTGGAGACCCAGTACTTC. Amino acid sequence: CASSVTGGLETQYF.

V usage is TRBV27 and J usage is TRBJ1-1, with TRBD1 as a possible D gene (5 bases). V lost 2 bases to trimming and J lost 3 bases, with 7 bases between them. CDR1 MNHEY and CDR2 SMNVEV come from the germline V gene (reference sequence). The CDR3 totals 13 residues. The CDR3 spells CASSLGGDTEAFF. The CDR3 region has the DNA TGTGCCAGCAGTTTAGGGGGGGACACTGAAGCTTTCTTT.

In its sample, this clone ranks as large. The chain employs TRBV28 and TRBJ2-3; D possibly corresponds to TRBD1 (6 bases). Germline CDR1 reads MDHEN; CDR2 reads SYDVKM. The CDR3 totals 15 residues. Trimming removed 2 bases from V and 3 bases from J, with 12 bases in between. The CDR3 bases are TGTGCCAGCAGTTTAGTAGGGCAGGGGACAGATACGCAGTATTTT. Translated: CASSLVGQGTDTQYF.

CDR3 region: CSALLMNRHYF. Written as DNA, the CDR3 is TGCAGTGCTCTCCTGATGAATAGGCACTACTTC. The rearrangement joins TRBV20-1 to TRBJ2-4; D uncertain. Germline V gene lookup returns CDR1 DFQATT and CDR2 SNEGSKA (reference sequence). V was cut by 5 bases and J by 16 bases, with 18 bases left in between. This CDR3 has 11 amino acids.

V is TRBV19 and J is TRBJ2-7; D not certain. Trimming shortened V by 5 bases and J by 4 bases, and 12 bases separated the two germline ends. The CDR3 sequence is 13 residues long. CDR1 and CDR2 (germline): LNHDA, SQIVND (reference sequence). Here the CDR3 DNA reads TGTGCCAGTAGTCCAAACGGCCGGTACGAGCAGTACTTC. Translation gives CASSPNGRYEQYF.

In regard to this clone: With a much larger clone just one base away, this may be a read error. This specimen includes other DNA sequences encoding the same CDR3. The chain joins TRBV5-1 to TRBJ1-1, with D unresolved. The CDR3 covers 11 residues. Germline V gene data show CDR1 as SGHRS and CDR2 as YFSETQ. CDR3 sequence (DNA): TGTGCCAGCAGCCTGAACACTGAAGCTTTCTTT. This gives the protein CASSLNTEAFF.

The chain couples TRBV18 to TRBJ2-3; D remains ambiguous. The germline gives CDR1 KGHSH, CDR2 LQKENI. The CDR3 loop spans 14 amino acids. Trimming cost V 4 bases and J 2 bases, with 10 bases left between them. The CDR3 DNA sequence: TGTGCCAGCTCACGAACGGCAAACACAGATACGCAGTATTTT. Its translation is CASSRTANTDTQYF.

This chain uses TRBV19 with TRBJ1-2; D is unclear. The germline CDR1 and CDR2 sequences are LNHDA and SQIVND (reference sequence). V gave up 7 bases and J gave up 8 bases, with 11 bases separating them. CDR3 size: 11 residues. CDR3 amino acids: CASKLGLGYTF. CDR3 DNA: TGTGCCAGTAAACTGGGTCTCGGCTACACCTTC.

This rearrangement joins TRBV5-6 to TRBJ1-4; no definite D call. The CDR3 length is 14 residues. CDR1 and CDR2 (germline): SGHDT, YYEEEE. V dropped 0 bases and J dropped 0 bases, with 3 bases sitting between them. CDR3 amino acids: CASSLVSTNEKLFF. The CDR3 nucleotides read TGTGCCAGCAGCTTGGTCTCAACTAATGAAAAACTGTTTTTT.

CDR3 bases: TGTGCCAGCAGCCATAAGGGGGGCACTGAAGCTTTCTTT. This translates into CASSHKGGTEAFF. V is TRBV7-3 and J is TRBJ1-1; maybe TRBD1 (6 bases). The germline V gene has CDR1 SGHTA and CDR2 FQGTGA. Trimming left V 5 bases short and J 4 bases short, with 11 bases between. The CDR3 is 13 residues long.

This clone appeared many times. The CDR3 DNA sequence: TGTGCCAGCAGTTACTCGGGACAGGGACGAGAAAAACTGTTTTTT. Translated: CASSYSGQGREKLFF. This sequence joins TRBV6-5 and TRBJ1-4; 9 positions agree with TRBD1. The germline CDR1 and CDR2 sequences are MNHEY and SVGAGI. V lost 0 bases to trimming and J lost 8 bases; unmatched junction nucleotides: 4. The CDR3 is 15 residues long.

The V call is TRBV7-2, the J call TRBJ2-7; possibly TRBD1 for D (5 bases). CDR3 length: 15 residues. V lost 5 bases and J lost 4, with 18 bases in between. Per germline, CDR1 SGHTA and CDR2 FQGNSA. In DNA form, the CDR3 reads TGTGCCAGCAGCCCCTCGACAGCGCGCCCGTACGAGCAGTACTTC. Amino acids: CASSPSTARPYEQYF. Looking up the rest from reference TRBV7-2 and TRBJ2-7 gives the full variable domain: GAGVSQSPSNKVTEKGKDVELRCDPISGHTALYWYRQSLGQGLEFLIYFQGNSAPDKSGLPSDRFSAERTGGSVSTLTIQRTQQEDSAVYLCASSPSTARPYEQYFGPGTRLTVT.

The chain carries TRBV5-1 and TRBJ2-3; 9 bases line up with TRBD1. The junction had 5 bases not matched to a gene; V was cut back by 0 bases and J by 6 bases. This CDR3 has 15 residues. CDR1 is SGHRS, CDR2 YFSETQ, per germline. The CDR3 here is CASSLGGQGRDTQYF. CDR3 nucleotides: TGCGCCAGCAGCTTGGGCGGACAGGGGAGGGATACGCAGTATTTT.